This T cell receptor (beta chain) was sequenced in a study of blood T cell repertoires in COVID-19. Study-wide context: The United States, Italy and Spain supplied acute and convalescent COVID-19 samples. From T cells, B-cell-depleted T cells, or PBMCs came the material, which was cDNA or gDNA.

In the study's own analysis: Estimates of nucleated cell counts were drawn from the amplification of reference gene primers. The protocol was immunoSEQ multiplex PCR, while the TCRdb copy is restricted to in-frame clones and leaves out a portion. The DNA gave D and trimming, while V, J and clone size come from that table. The top ten clones hold approximately 30% of a sample with tens of thousands of clones, 80% to 85% of them seen once. The germline V gene has CDR1 MNHNS and CDR2 SASEGT. This CDR3 contains 15 residues. J gave up 6 bases and V 3 bases, and 6 bases lay outside the gene matches. Sequenced: peripheral blood. The V and J genes are TRBV6-1 and TRBJ2-1; TRBD1 matches 9 bases. The receptor's source is a human donor in a cohort sampled during active COVID-19. The CDR3 loop reads CASSEVWTGANEQFF. The CDR3 nucleotides are TGTGCCAGCAGTGAGGTTTGGACAGGGGCCAATGAGCAGTTCTTC.